Below are 11 T cell receptor beta chains sequenced from a single sample in a study of blood T cell repertoires in COVID-19. Only in-frame clones appear in the TCRdb table, and some are missing; sequencing was by immunoSEQ multiplex PCR. The profile shows some 140,000 clones, more than 75% of them singletons. The sample was peripheral blood. The receptors shown here come from a man aged 80 or over with acute or convalescent COVID-19.

In this sample, this clone turned up once. J is TRBJ2-3 and V is TRBV5-1; D is undetermined. V lost 1 base, J lost 5 bases, and 5 bases lay in between. The CDR3 runs to 12 residues. Germline V CDR1 and CDR2: SGHRS, YFSETQ. The CDR3 DNA sequence: TGCGCCAGCAGCTTGACCAGAGATACGCAGTATTTT. Residues: CASSLTRDTQYF. Full variable domain (missing parts from reference TRBV5-1 and TRBJ2-3): KAGVTQTPRYLIKTRGQQVTLSCSPISGHRSVSWYQQTPGQGLQFLFEYFSETQRNKGNFPGRFSGRQFSNSRSEMNVSTLELGDSALYLCASSLTRDTQYFGPGTRLTVL.

The V gene is TRBV5-1, the J gene TRBJ2-3, with 13 positions matching TRBD2. The CDR3 length is 14 residues. Germline V lookup: CDR1 SGHRS, CDR2 YFSETQ. J was trimmed by 9 bases and V by 4 bases; bases with no gene match: 5. The CDR3 bases are TGCGCCAGCAGCCCTGGGACTAGCGGGGCCACGCAGTATTTT. Amino acids: CASSPGTSGATQYF. Supplemented by reference TRBV5-1 and TRBJ2-3, the full variable domain reads KAGVTQTPRYLIKTRGQQVTLSCSPISGHRSVSWYQQTPGQGLQFLFEYFSETQRNKGNFPGRFSGRQFSNSRSEMNVSTLELGDSALYLCASSPGTSGATQYFGPGTRLTVL.

The chain has TRBV7-9 and TRBJ2-7; perhaps TRBD2 as D (5 bases). Germline V lookup: CDR1 SEHNR, CDR2 FQNEAQ (reference sequence). Deletions cut 5 bases from V and 0 bases from J, with 17 bases between. CDR3 length equals 16 residues. The CDR3 DNA sequence: TGTGCCAGCAGCAAGTATGGAGAGGGCAGCTCCTACGAGCAGTACTTC. This encodes CASSKYGEGSSYEQYF.

This clone has more than one count but fewer than ten. V is TRBV3-1 (or the pseudogene TRBV3-2) and J is TRBJ2-5, with D unresolved. CDR1 and CDR2 from the germline V gene are LGHDT and YNNKEL (reference sequence). The CDR3 runs to 13 residues. V was trimmed by 4 bases and J by 3 bases, leaving 9 bases between them. The CDR3 spells CASSRSEKETQYF. As DNA, the CDR3 is TGTGCCAGCAGCCGGTCGGAGAAAGAGACCCAGTACTTC.

The chain links TRBV9 to TRBJ2-7; 12 nucleotides line up with TRBD1. V shed 4 bases, J shed 5 bases, and the junction held 4 bases outside the gene matches. CDR1 is SGDLS and CDR2 is YYNGEE in the germline V gene. This CDR3 has 14 amino acids. CDR3 in amino acids: CASSLGTGGNEQYF. The CDR3 DNA is TGTGCCAGCAGCTTAGGGACAGGGGGCAACGAGCAGTACTTC.

The rearrangement joins TRBV23-1 to TRBJ1-4; D remains ambiguous. TRBV23-1 is labeled an ORF, and its function is uncertain. Trimming shortened V by 5 bases and J by 0 bases, and 10 bases separated the two germline ends. The CDR3 totals 15 residues. The CDR3 reads CASSDKRATNEKLFF. CDR3 nucleotides: TGCGCCAGCAGTGATAAGCGAGCAACTAATGAAAAACTGTTTTTT.

The V call is TRBV28, the J call TRBJ1-2, with a weak D call TRBD1 (6 bases). The CDR3 runs 13 residues. The germline V gene encodes CDR1 MDHEN and CDR2 SYDVKM. V was shortened by 5 bases and J by 8 bases, with 15 bases between the two germline ends. CDR3 nucleotide sequence: TGTGCCAGCAGTGTAGGACAGCCTAGCGGCTACACCTTC. Encoded protein: CASSVGQPSGYTF.

The chain is built from TRBV6-5 and TRBJ1-3, with 11 bases aligning to TRBD1. Germline V gene lookup returns CDR1 MNHEY and CDR2 SVGAGI. J was trimmed by 0 bases and V by 7 bases; bases with no gene match: 2. CDR3 length: 15 amino acids. The CDR3 DNA reads TGTGCCAGCAAGGACAGGGGGCTCTCTGGAAACACCATATATTTT. It encodes CASKDRGLSGNTIYF.

V gene TRBV7-6 combines with J gene TRBJ2-7; no clear D gene. The germline V gene has CDR1 SGHVS and CDR2 FNYEAQ. Trimming removed 0 bases from V and 0 bases from J, with 9 bases in between. The CDR3 runs to 15 residues. The CDR3 nucleotides are TGTGCCAGCAGCTTAGCGCATGAGGCCTCCTACGAGCAGTACTTC. Translated, it gives CASSLAHEASYEQYF.

The chain is built from TRBV7-3 and TRBJ1-1; a possible D gene is TRBD1 (6 bases). Deletions cut 4 bases from V and 6 bases from J, with 12 bases between. The CDR3 totals 13 residues. Germline V gene lookup returns CDR1 SGHTA and CDR2 FQGTGA. The CDR3 sequence: CASSSTGSAEAFF. CDR3 DNA: TGTGCCAGCAGCTCGACAGGTAGCGCTGAAGCTTTCTTT.

V and J are TRBV28 and TRBJ1-3, with D possibly being TRBD1 (5 bases). From germline, CDR1 is MDHEN and CDR2 SYDVKM. V was pared by 7 bases and J by 5 bases, with 18 bases between. This CDR3 spans 15 amino acids. The CDR3 protein is CASTHDRGLRNTIYF. In nucleotides, the CDR3 is TGTGCCAGCACCCACGATCGGGGACTGAGAAACACCATATATTTT.